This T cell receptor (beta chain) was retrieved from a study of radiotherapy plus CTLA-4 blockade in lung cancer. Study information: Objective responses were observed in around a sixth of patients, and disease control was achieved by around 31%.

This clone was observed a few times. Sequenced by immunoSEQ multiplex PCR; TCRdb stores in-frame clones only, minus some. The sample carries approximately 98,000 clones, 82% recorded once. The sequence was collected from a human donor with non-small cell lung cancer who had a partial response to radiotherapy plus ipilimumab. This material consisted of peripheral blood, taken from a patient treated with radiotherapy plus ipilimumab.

Written as DNA, the CDR3 is TGTGCCAGCAGCCTCGGGACAGGGAAATCCTACGAGCAGTACTTC. The encoded protein is CASSLGTGKSYEQYF. V is TRBV6-5 and J is TRBJ2-7; 9 nucleotides match TRBD1. This CDR3 is built from 15 residues. Germline CDR1 MNHEY, CDR2 SVGAGI. Germline trimming cut 6 bases from V and 1 base from J; bases unmatched to any gene: 7.